This T cell receptor (beta chain) appears in the sequencing data of a study of PD-L1 blockade in urothelial cancer. Study at large: Each participant's history included 0 to 3 prior chemotherapy regimens. Reported median T cell count for blood samples was 120,000 to 150,000.

The sample's time point: pretreatment peripheral blood. The CDR3 is 13 amino acids. V was pared by 1 base and J by 9 bases, with 12 bases between. Germline values: CDR1 SGHVS, CDR2 FNYEAQ. Every PCR received spiked-in synthetic TCR analog templates. Generated by immunoSEQ multiplex PCR, the TCRdb table keeps only in-frame clones and is missing some. The sample gives roughly 67,000 clones, 86% of which show up once; more than 13% is in the top ten. The sequence came from a man between 60 and 70 years old with urothelial cancer. This chain joins TRBV7-6 and TRBJ2-5, with unresolved D. This material consisted of PBMCs, taken around atezolizumab (anti-PD-L1) treatment. The CDR3 sequence is CASSLDTYRAQYF. Written as DNA, the CDR3 is TGTGCCAGCAGCTTAGATACATACCGGGCCCAGTACTTC.